The present entry profiles one T cell receptor (beta chain) with its context. Its antigen remains unidentified. This record comes from a study of T cell repertoires in cytomegalovirus infection. On the study more broadly: Through public TCR beta signatures, both CMV infection and matching HLA type were indicated. Study-wide points: Identification of carriers of CMV plus the relevant HLA was achieved through cumulative public TCR beta family frequency. The ex vivo response showed dominance by HLA-C-restricted CMV-specific TCR beta clonotypes.

TCRdb processed the reads anew with MiXCR; each CDR3 protein has one entry. This sample yields 120,000 to 150,000 distinct CDR3 sequences, of which roughly 6% are seen a single time; more than 15% belongs to the top ten. V was clipped by 3 bases and J by 2 bases, with 12 bases between them. The CDR3 is 15 residues long. CDR1 and CDR2 (germline): KGHDR, SFDVKD. The rearrangement uses TRBV24-1 and TRBJ2-5; possibly TRBD2 for D (5 bases). Sequencing was done on a sample of PBMCs. This sequence was found in a human donor in good health (CMV status not recorded). Some clones in this sample may be carry-over from other donors' samples. The CDR3 region has the DNA TGTGCCACCAGTGATATAAAGGGAGTTCAAGAGACCCAGTACTTC. This gives the protein CATSDIKGVQETQYF.